This TCR beta chain is from a study of cytomegalovirus exposure and HLA in healthy donors. The CDR3 sequence is 14 residues long. The V and J ends lost 2 bases and 6 bases, in that order; junction bases with no gene match: 10. The germline CDR1 and CDR2 sequences are GTSNPN and SVGIG (reference sequence). On this clone itself: As yet, its antigen is unknown.

60 Vbeta and 13 Jbeta primers were used in PCR. TCRdb keeps only in-frame clones here, not all; method: immunoSEQ multiplex PCR. The sample has 140,000 or so clones; 74% are singletons. Overall study results and limits: DRB1 had the most TCR associations and HLA-C the fewest, a later analysis found, with rates varying by HLA locus.

The sample consisted of PBMCs. This TCR came from a man aged 18 to 29 in good health and CMV-seropositive. The chain has TRBV30 and TRBJ2-7, with TRBD2 matching over 7 bases. CDR3 nucleotides: TGTGCCTGGAGTCCAACTCATCGCGGGGGCGAGCAGTACTTC. This encodes CAWSPTHRGGEQYF.